This T cell receptor (beta chain) came from a study of molecular identifiers for immune sequencing clone quantification. At the level of the study: In replicates, the authors split RNA from approximately 22,000 or 94,000 naive CD8 cells five ways and sequenced four.

Comments on this clonotype: The antigen remains unidentified. The germline gene is not matched at one end of the junction; a read error may be the cause.

The CDR3 is made up of 17 amino acids. The germline gives CDR1 MNHEY, CDR2 SMNVEV (reference sequence). Bulk TCR library preparation followed previously described methods with listed TCR primers. TCRdb re-analysed the PCR reads in MiXCR, keeping a single row per CDR3 protein. The table records more than 450,000 distinct CDR3 sequences, around 25% of them present only once. Study results and limitations: For highly expanded clones, sizes could be underestimated when identical TCR molecules share a barcode. Under 1% of molecules in naive cells, but over 98% of effector molecules, belonged to clones above 20 RNA copies.

The V call is TRBV27, the J call TRBJ1-2; D is unclear. The sequenced sample consisted of naive CD8+ T cells from blood, with Jurkat cell RNA spiked in. Specified subset: FACS-sorted CD8+CD4-CCR7+CD45RA+ naive T cells. This sequence was found in a human donor in good health. Some libraries in this study had Jurkat cell RNA spiked in. CDR3 DNA sequence: TGTGCCATCAGTTCGATCCAAGGACTTACCTCGAGCTATGGCTACACCTTC. This gives the protein CAISSIQGLTSSYGYTF.